A selection of T cell receptor beta chains follows, all from one sample in a study of CD8 T cells in Susac syndrome. MiXCR, applied by TCRdb to the immunoSEQ multiplex PCR reads, yields one record per CDR3 protein. The repertoire holds 100,000 to 150,000 distinct CDR3 sequences, nearly 96% seen once, with roughly 0.14% in the top ten. The sample was CD4+ T cells from PBMCs. The receptors were sampled from a human donor with Susac syndrome. The CDR3 runs from the conserved cysteine through the conserved F or W. The D gene is left open where the match is weak. A row's size may be missing; if present it is once, few, many or a size class.

J: TRBJ2-7; V: TRBV20-1; D: .; size: .; CDR3: CSARGRNRNSYEQYF; DNA: TGCAGTGCTAGAGGGCGGAACAGAAATTCTTACGAGCAGTACTTC
J: TRBJ2-1; V: TRBV5-1; D: TRBD2; size: .; CDR3: CASSSGLAGSYNEQFF; DNA: TGCGCCAGCAGCTCGGGACTAGCAGGCTCCTACAATGAGCAGTTCTTC
J: TRBJ1-1; V: TRBV7-8; D: .; size: .; CDR3: CASSQRDDLNTEAFF; DNA: TGTGCCAGCAGCCAGCGGGACGACCTTAACACTGAAGCTTTCTTT
J: TRBJ2-7; V: TRBV5-6; D: TRBD1; size: .; CDR3: CASSLWTGKNYEQYF; DNA: TGTGCCAGCAGCTTGTGGACAGGGAAAAACTACGAGCAGTACTTC
J: TRBJ2-1; V: TRBV11-2; D: TRBD2; size: .; CDR3: CASSFGTSLANEQFF; DNA: TGTGCCAGCAGCTTCGGGACTAGTCTCGCCAATGAGCAGTTCTTC
J: TRBJ2-5; V: TRBV12-5; D: TRBD2; size: .; CDR3: CASPSGREAKQETQYF; DNA: TGTGCTAGTCCCTCGGGGCGGGAGGCGAAACAAGAGACCCAGTACTTC
J: TRBJ2-7; V: TRBV6-5; D: .; size: once; CDR3: CATWGAYEQYF; DNA: TGTGCCACCTGGGGAGCATACGAGCAGTACTTC
J: TRBJ2-1; V: TRBV9; D: .; size: .; CDR3: CASSPERTRGLNEQFF; DNA: TGTGCCAGCAGCCCCGAGAGGACCCGGGGGCTCAATGAGCAGTTCTTC
J: TRBJ2-5; V: TRBV29-1; D: .; size: .; CDR3: CSAGQYNQETQYF; DNA: TGCAGCGCCGGACAGTATAACCAAGAGACCCAGTACTTC
J: TRBJ2-1; V: TRBV13; D: TRBD1; size: .; CDR3: CASSSPGGFKFF; DNA: TGTGCCAGCAGCTCCCCAGGGGGCTTCAAGTTCTTC
J: TRBJ2-5; V: TRBV3-1; D: TRBD2; size: .; CDR3: CASSQPGLAGVSETQYF; DNA: TGTGCCAGCAGCCAGCCTGGACTAGCGGGAGTGTCGGAGACCCAGTACTTC
J: TRBJ1-3; V: TRBV12-3/TRBV12-4; D: TRBD1; size: .; CDR3: CASSPQGETGNTIYF; DNA: TGTGCCAGCAGTCCGCAGGGGGAAACTGGAAACACCATATATTTT
J: TRBJ1-2; V: TRBV25-1; D: .; size: .; CDR3: CASSDPSGPDVTGYTF; DNA: TGTGCCAGCAGTGACCCTTCCGGGCCCGACGTCACGGGCTACACCTTC
J: TRBJ2-3; V: TRBV20-1; D: .; size: .; CDR3: CSARDLGTDTQYF; DNA: TGCAGTGCTAGAGATTTGGGCACAGATACGCAGTATTTT
J: TRBJ2-5; V: TRBV6-2/TRBV6-3; D: .; size: .; CDR3: CASSYERGPETQYF; DNA: TGTGCCAGCAGTTACGAACGGGGGCCAGAGACCCAGTACTTC
J: TRBJ2-1; V: TRBV29-1; D: .; size: .; CDR3: CSVETQSGDEQFF; DNA: TGCAGCGTTGAAACACAGTCAGGGGATGAGCAGTTCTTC
J: TRBJ1-5; V: TRBV20-1; D: .; size: .; CDR3: CSARTVNQPQHF; DNA: TGCAGTGCCAGGACAGTAAATCAGCCCCAGCATTTT
J: TRBJ1-4; V: TRBV20-1; D: .; size: .; CDR3: CSARGGALGEKLFF; DNA: TGCAGTGCTAGAGGGGGGGCGCTTGGGGAAAAACTGTTTTTT
J: TRBJ1-1; V: TRBV9; D: TRBD1; size: .; CDR3: CASSRGDRAGEAFF; DNA: TGTGCCAGCAGCCGGGGGGACAGGGCTGGTGAAGCTTTCTTT
J: TRBJ2-6; V: TRBV5-1; D: .; size: .; CDR3: CASSLAGFSGANVLTF; DNA: TGCGCCAGCAGCTTGGCAGGATTCTCTGGGGCCAACGTCCTGACTTTC
J: TRBJ2-2; V: TRBV5-1; D: .; size: .; CDR3: CASSLAGSSTGELFF; DNA: TGCGCCAGCAGCTTGGCGGGATCAAGCACCGGGGAGCTGTTTTTT
J: TRBJ2-2; V: TRBV3-1; D: TRBD2; size: .; CDR3: CASSQGPSGSAGELFF; DNA: TGTGCCAGCAGCCAAGGCCCTAGCGGGTCAGCCGGGGAGCTGTTTTTT
J: TRBJ1-2; V: TRBV2; D: .; size: .; CDR3: CASIDGGYGYTF; DNA: TGTGCCAGCATAGACGGTGGCTATGGCTACACCTTC
J: TRBJ2-1; V: TRBV6-2/TRBV6-3; D: .; size: .; CDR3: CASSSRPSWQFF; DNA: TGTGCCAGCAGTTCTAGGCCATCGTGGCAGTTCTTC
J: TRBJ2-1; V: TRBV20-1; D: .; size: .; CDR3: CSALGGLVNEQFF; DNA: TGCAGTGCTCTTGGGGGGTTGGTGAATGAGCAGTTCTTC